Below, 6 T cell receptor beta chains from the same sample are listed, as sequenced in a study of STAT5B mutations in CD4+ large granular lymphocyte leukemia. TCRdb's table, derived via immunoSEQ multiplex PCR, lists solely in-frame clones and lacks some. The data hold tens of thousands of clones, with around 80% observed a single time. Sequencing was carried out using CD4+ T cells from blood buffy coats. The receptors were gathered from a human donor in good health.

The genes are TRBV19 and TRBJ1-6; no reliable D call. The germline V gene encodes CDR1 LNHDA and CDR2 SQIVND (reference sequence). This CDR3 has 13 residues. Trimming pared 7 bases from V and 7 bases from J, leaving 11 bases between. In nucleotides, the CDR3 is TGTGCCAGTACCGATTTGGTAAATTCACCCCTCCACTTT. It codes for CASTDLVNSPLHF.

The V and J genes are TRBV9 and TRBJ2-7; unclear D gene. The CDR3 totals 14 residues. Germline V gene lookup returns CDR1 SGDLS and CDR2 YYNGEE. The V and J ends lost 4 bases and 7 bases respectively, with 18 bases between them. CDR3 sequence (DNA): TGTGCCAGCAGCACAACGCCCGACCCTGGGGAGCAGTACGTC. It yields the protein CASSTTPDPGEQYV.

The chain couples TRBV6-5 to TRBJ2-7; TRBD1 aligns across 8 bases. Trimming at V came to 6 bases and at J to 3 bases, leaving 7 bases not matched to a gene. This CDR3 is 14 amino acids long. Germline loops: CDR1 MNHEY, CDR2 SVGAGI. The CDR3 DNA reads TGTGCCAGCAGCCCAGGGGGCTCAGTCTACGAGCAGTACTTC. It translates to CASSPGGSVYEQYF.

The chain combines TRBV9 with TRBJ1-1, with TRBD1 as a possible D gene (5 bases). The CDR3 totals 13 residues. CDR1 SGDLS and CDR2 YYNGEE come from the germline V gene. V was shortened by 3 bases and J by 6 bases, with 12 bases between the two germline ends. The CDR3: CASSEGQGAEAFF. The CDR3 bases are TGTGCCAGCAGCGAGGGTCAGGGCGCTGAAGCTTTCTTT.

The CDR3 nucleotides are TGTGCCAGCAGCCACCTAGGGGTTTCCAATGAGCAGTTCTTC. Its translation: CASSHLGVSNEQFF. V usage is TRBV11-1 and J usage is TRBJ2-1, with D tentatively TRBD1 (5 bases). Germline V CDR1 and CDR2: SGHAT, FQDESV (reference sequence). The V gene lost 5 bases and the J gene lost 6 bases, with 14 bases spanning the gap. CDR3 length: 14 residues. Full variable domain (remainder filled in from reference TRBV11-1 and TRBJ2-1): EAEVAQSPRYKITEKSQAVAFWCDPISGHATLYWYRQILGQGPELLVQFQDESVVDDSQLPKDRFSAERLKGVDSTLKIQPAELGDSAMYLCASSHLGVSNEQFFGPGTRLTVL.

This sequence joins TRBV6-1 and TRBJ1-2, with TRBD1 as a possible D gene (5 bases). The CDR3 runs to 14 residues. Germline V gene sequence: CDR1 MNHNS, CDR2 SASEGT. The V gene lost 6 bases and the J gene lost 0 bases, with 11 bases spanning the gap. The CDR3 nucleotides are TGTGCCAGCAGACAGGACGGGTCTAACTATGGCTACACCTTC. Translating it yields CASRQDGSNYGYTF.